These 6 T cell receptor beta chains came from one sample sequenced in a study of control samples from healthy donors and cancer patients. Data came from immunoSEQ multiplex PCR; TCRdb stores just in-frame clones and leaves some out. The sample shows about 120,000 clones, approximately 90% of them seen only once. The sequencing input was PBMCs. The receptors were sampled from a woman aged 60-75 years with lung cancer.

This clone has only one observation. V is TRBV6-5 and J is TRBJ2-1, with no clear D. Trimming cost V 0 bases and J 4 bases, with 10 bases left between them. Germline assignment: CDR1 MNHEY and CDR2 SVGAGI. CDR3 size: 15 residues. CDR3 residues: CASSYSSEPYNEQFF. The DNA for the CDR3 is TGTGCCAGCAGTTACTCTTCCGAACCGTACAATGAGCAGTTCTTC.

This chain connects TRBV10-2 to TRBJ1-1; tentative D call: TRBD1 (6 bases). In germline, CDR1 is WSHSY, CDR2 SAAADI. CDR3 length: 14 amino acids. Trimming cost V 5 bases and J 4 bases, with 14 bases left between them. The CDR3 region is CASSLRQALTEAFF. The CDR3 region has the DNA TGCGCCAGCAGTCTACGACAGGCTCTCACTGAAGCTTTCTTT.

This sequence joins TRBV3-1 (or the pseudogene TRBV3-2) and TRBJ2-3, with TRBD2 as a possible D gene (6 bases). The CDR3 length is 15 residues. Deletions cut 4 bases from V and 3 bases from J, with 14 bases between. Germline-derived CDR1 and CDR2 are LGHDT and YNNKEL (reference sequence). The CDR3 is CASSLRGGGTDTQYF. In DNA form, the CDR3 reads TGTGCCAGCAGCCTAAGGGGAGGAGGGACAGATACGCAGTATTTT.

The genes are TRBV11-2 and TRBJ1-1; D may be TRBD1 (6 bases). Germline CDR1 and CDR2: SGHAT and FQNNGV. The V gene lost 4 bases and the J gene lost 0 bases, with 15 bases spanning the gap. The CDR3 contains 16 residues. CDR3 amino acids: CASSYQGPEMNTEAFF. The CDR3 DNA sequence: TGTGCCAGCAGCTACCAGGGGCCAGAGATGAACACTGAAGCTTTCTTT. Full variable domain (missing parts from reference TRBV11-2 and TRBJ1-1): EAGVAQSPRYKIIEKRQSVAFWCNPISGHATLYWYQQILGQGPKLLIQFQNNGVVDDSQLPKDRFSAERLKGVDSTLKIQPAKLEDSAVYLCASSYQGPEMNTEAFFGQGTRLTVV.

The sample holds one count of this clone. This sequence joins TRBV10-3 and TRBJ1-3; TRBD1 aligns across 8 bases. Germline trimming cut 4 bases from V and 0 bases from J; bases unmatched to any gene: 8. Germline CDR1 reads ENHRY; CDR2 reads SYGVKD. The CDR3 sequence is 17 residues long. CDR3 sequence reads: CAISALQGDLSGNTIYF. In nucleotides, the CDR3 is TGTGCCATCAGTGCTTTACAGGGGGACCTCTCTGGAAACACCATATATTTT.

The V and J genes are TRBV6-1 and TRBJ1-1; D is unclear. This CDR3 is built from 15 residues. V lost 1 base to trimming and J lost 0 bases, with 9 bases between them. Per germline, CDR1 MNHNS and CDR2 SASEGT. The CDR3 nucleotides read TGTGCCAGCAGTGAAGAAGGTGGGTTGAACACTGAAGCTTTCTTT. Translation gives CASSEEGGLNTEAFF.